Here is one T cell receptor (beta chain) with its context. Antigen specificity is unknown. This CDR3 comprises 13 residues. CDR1 KGHSH and CDR2 LQKENI come from the germline V gene. With 5 bases clipped from V and 8 bases from J, the junction kept 8 bases outside the gene matches. As for the donors, each was a healthy bone marrow donor. The source of the sample is a study of cytomegalovirus exposure and HLA in healthy donors. Background on the study: In a previous analysis, 120 million or so unique TCR beta sequences were found from some 200 million T cells. Study-level findings and limits: Previous analysis showed most TCR beta V segments were productive about 90% or about 30% of the time. Later analysis placed DRB1 highest and HLA-C lowest in TCR association rates, which differed by HLA locus.

The PCR contained 60 Vbeta and 13 Jbeta primers. Sequencing was performed with immunoSEQ multiplex PCR; in TCRdb, only in-frame clones are kept and a portion is missing. The sample yields fewer than 85,000 clones, more than 65% seen once. This sequence was found in a woman aged 40 to 50 in good health and CMV-seropositive. The genes are TRBV18 and TRBJ1-2; 7 bases are a match to TRBD1. The sequenced material came from PBMCs. The CDR3 spells CASSKDRDRGYTF. In DNA, the CDR3 is TGTGCCAGCTCAAAAGACAGGGATCGGGGCTACACCTTC.